The 25 T cell receptor beta chains reported below all come from one sample, sequenced in a study of T cells expressing NK-cell markers. TCRdb re-called the 5' RACE reads and gives one entry per CDR3 protein, without DNA. This listing includes 250,000 or so distinct CDR3 sequences. The sequenced material came from blood T cells: a sorted CD56 or NKG2C T cell subset, CD4+ or CD8+ T cells, or bulk PBMC T cells (not recorded which). The receptor set was obtained from a woman aged 18 to 75 in good health.

The chain carries TRBV14 and TRBJ2-7; TCRdb's D gene call, TRBD2, goes unchecked for lack of DNA. Germline lookup yields CDR1 SGHDN and CDR2 FVKESK. This CDR3 spans 16 amino acids. Here the CDR3 reads CASSQGAPGLPPEQYF.

The rearrangement joins TRBV27 to TRBJ2-5; TCRdb selects TRBD1, and the lack of DNA leaves this call unchecked. The CDR3 covers 14 residues. Germline V gene sequence: CDR1 MNHEY, CDR2 SMNVEV (reference sequence). Here the CDR3 reads CASSLRPGTETQYF.

This rearrangement joins TRBV18 to TRBJ1-1. Germline CDR1 and CDR2: KGHSH and LQKENI. The CDR3 loop spans 15 amino acids. This chain's CDR3 is CASSETQVEGTEAFF.

The chain is built from TRBV18 and TRBJ1-1. Germline V CDR1 and CDR2: KGHSH, LQKENI. This CDR3 comprises 11 residues. The CDR3 is CASSPRSEAFF.

The rearrangement uses TRBV11-2 and TRBJ2-3; TCRdb indicates TRBD1, and absent DNA this call remains unverified. The CDR3 has 18 amino acids. Germline CDR1 SGHAT, CDR2 FQNNGV. CDR3 in amino acids: CASSTRQGSAAGGNTQYF.

This chain links TRBV29-1 with TRBJ2-4; TCRdb's assignment of TRBD2 cannot be checked, as there is no DNA. Germline V CDR1 and CDR2: SQVTM, ANQGSEA. The CDR3 consists of 12 residues. The CDR3 spells CSVRDFGNIQYF. Together with reference TRBV29-1 and TRBJ2-4, the CDR3 gives the full variable domain: SAVISQKPSRDICQRGTSLTIQCQVDSQVTMMFWYRQQPGQSLTLIATANQGSEATYESGFVIDKFPISRPNLTFSTLTVSNMSPEDSSIYLCSVRDFGNIQYFGAGTRLSVL.

The V and J genes are TRBV10-3 and TRBJ2-7; no DNA is available, so the TRBD1 call from TCRdb remains unchecked. This CDR3 is 15 amino acids long. From germline, CDR1 is ENHRY and CDR2 SYGVKD. The CDR3 sequence: CAISDTGTGFYEQYF.

The chain joins TRBV7-9 to TRBJ2-5; absent DNA, TCRdb's TRBD1 call cannot be checked. The CDR3 is 17 amino acids. Germline V gene sequence: CDR1 SEHNR, CDR2 FQNEAQ (reference sequence). The CDR3: CASSLGTLRDGQETQYF.

This rearrangement joins TRBV20-1 to TRBJ1-5; checking the TCRdb D call of TRBD1 is not possible without DNA. Germline-derived CDR1 and CDR2 are DFQATT and SNEGSKA (reference sequence). CDR3 length: 12 amino acids. The CDR3 is CSARQGNQPQHF.

The chain uses TRBV5-1 and TRBJ2-5; as DNA is missing, the TRBD2 call by TCRdb cannot be tested. CDR1 SGHRS and CDR2 YFSETQ come from the germline V gene. This CDR3 comprises 13 residues. The CDR3 sequence is CASGLALMETQYF.

This rearrangement joins TRBV25-1 to TRBJ2-7; the TRBD1 assignment by TCRdb is unverifiable without DNA. Germline V CDR1 and CDR2: MGHDK, SYGVNS. This CDR3 is 15 amino acids long. CDR3: CASSEARGMIYEQYF.

This chain connects TRBV6-1 to TRBJ2-5. This CDR3 comprises 13 residues. Germline CDR1 and CDR2: MNHNS and SASEGT. The CDR3 is CATTRDHGETQYF.

V is TRBV10-3 and J is TRBJ2-2; no DNA is available, so the TRBD1 call from TCRdb remains unchecked. The CDR3 is 14 amino acids. The germline V gene encodes CDR1 ENHRY and CDR2 SYGVKD. CDR3 region: CAISGDPQTGELFF.

The chain joins TRBV4-2 to TRBJ1-1; TCRdb designates TRBD1, a call that cannot be tested without DNA. Germline CDR1 is LGHNA and CDR2 is YNFKEQ. CDR3 length: 11 amino acids. The CDR3 sequence: CASSLTGQAFF.

V usage is TRBV29-1 and J usage is TRBJ2-5. The V gene's germline CDR1 is SQVTM and CDR2 ANQGSEA. The CDR3 has 13 amino acids. The CDR3 is CSVSYAKQETQYF.

The J gene is TRBJ2-2, the V gene TRBV6-1; there is no DNA to check the TCRdb D call of TRBD1. CDR1 and CDR2 (germline): MNHNS, SASEGT. CDR3 length equals 15 residues. The CDR3 spells CASRNGAGGAGELFF.

V and J are TRBV7-2 and TRBJ2-7; the D gene TCRdb calls, TRBD1, cannot be checked with no DNA. This CDR3 is 15 amino acids long. Looked up from germline, CDR1 is SGHTA and CDR2 is FQGNSA. CDR3 protein: CASSLGGGASYEQYF.

V and J are TRBV9 and TRBJ2-1; as DNA is missing, the TRBD1 call by TCRdb cannot be tested. From germline, CDR1 is SGDLS and CDR2 YYNGEE. This CDR3 comprises 17 residues. The CDR3 protein is CASSVVTLSGAYNEQFF.

The chain recombines TRBV18 with TRBJ1-5. This CDR3 spans 13 amino acids. Germline CDR1 reads KGHSH; CDR2 reads LQKENI. The CDR3 spells CASSPWDSGPQHF.

The chain links TRBV4-3 to TRBJ1-1; lacking DNA, the TRBD1 call made by TCRdb goes unchecked. The CDR3 sequence is 14 residues long. The germline gives CDR1 LGHNA, CDR2 YSLEER. This CDR3 is CASQKDTVNTEAFF.

V is TRBV5-6 and J is TRBJ1-6; TCRdb picks TRBD1, but there is no DNA to check that call. Germline V lookup: CDR1 SGHDT, CDR2 YYEEEE. This CDR3 spans 15 amino acids. CDR3 sequence reads: CASTPTLGGNSPLHF.

V usage is TRBV18 and J usage is TRBJ2-4; the D call of TRBD1 rests on TCRdb alone, since no DNA is present to check it. The germline V gene encodes CDR1 KGHSH and CDR2 LQKENI. The CDR3 has 17 residues. CDR3 sequence reads: CASSPPSGGVGKNIQYF.

The genes are TRBV11-1 and TRBJ2-1; no DNA is available, so the TRBD2 call from TCRdb remains unchecked. The CDR3 totals 18 residues. Germline CDR1 is SGHAT and CDR2 is FQDESV (reference sequence). The CDR3 protein is CASSLIGAGGLPYNEQFF.

The chain joins TRBV12-3 or TRBV12-4 to TRBJ2-1; TCRdb picks TRBD1, but there is no DNA to check that call. The CDR3 runs to 16 residues. CDR3 region: CASSPGTVMGSYEQFF.

This chain connects TRBV20-1 to TRBJ2-3; without DNA, the TCRdb call of TRBD1 cannot be checked. The CDR3 has 13 amino acids. Germline-derived CDR1 and CDR2 are DFQATT and SNEGSKA (reference sequence). CDR3 protein: CSARGGITDTQYF.